Listed below are T cell receptor beta chains from one sample, sequenced in a study of T-cell reconstitution after alpha-beta-depleted transplantation in children. TCRdb reprocessed the PCR reads via MiXCR and lists one record per CDR3 protein. The sample has approximately 270,000 distinct CDR3 sequences, around 25% seen once; the top ten hold 4% to 5.5%. Sequencing was performed on PBMCs, mostly from graft donor cells, taken 360 days after TCRalphabeta/CD19-depleted stem cell transplant. The receptors derive from a female patient under 10 years old who had a stem cell transplant for congenital amegakaryocytic thrombocytopenia, so the T cells may come from the graft donor. Each CDR3 is given with its conserved first and last residue. D genes are given only for firm matches. Size tells how often a clone was seen (once, few, many) or the class of an expanded clone, and some rows leave it out.

d_call	v_call	j_call	clone_size	cdr3_nt	cdr3_aa
NA	TRBV24-1	TRBJ1-4	few	TGTGCCACCAGTGATCAAGACGGGGAAAAACTGTTTTTT	CATSDQDGEKLFF
TRBD1	TRBV5-1	TRBJ2-7	NA	TGCGCCAGCAGCTTGGCCGATTCGGGACAGGGGGACGAGCAGTACTTC	CASSLADSGQGDEQYF
NA	TRBV3-1	TRBJ2-7	NA	TGTGCCAGCAGCCGAGCAACAGGAATCGTAACCTACGAGCAGTGCTTC	CASSRATGIVTYEQCF
NA	TRBV7-2	TRBJ2-7	NA	TGTGCCAGCAGCTTACCCCGGACAGAGCAGTACTTC	CASSLPRTEQYF
NA	TRBV9	TRBJ1-2	many	TGTGCCAGCACCGCAGGGGTGTCGAACTATGGCTACACCTTC	CASTAGVSNYGYTF
NA	TRBV6-2/TRBV6-3	TRBJ2-1	NA	TGTGCCAGCAGTTTTCAAGCTGGGGTTTACAATGAGCAGTTCTTC	CASSFQAGVYNEQFF
TRBD2	TRBV20-1	TRBJ2-1	few	TGCAGTGCTAGAGACCGTAGCGGGAGCCACAATGAGCAGTTCTTC	CSARDRSGSHNEQFF
NA	TRBV28	TRBJ1-4	NA	TGTGCCAGCAGTTTTTTTCAACCTGGAGGCGAAAAACTGTTTTTT	CASSFFQPGGEKLFF
NA	TRBV30	TRBJ2-3	NA	TGTGCCTGGAGTTATAATTCTGGGGATACGCAGTATTTT	CAWSYNSGDTQYF
TRBD1	TRBV4-2	TRBJ2-6	NA	TGTGCCAGCAGCCCATTCGGGACAGGGACTGGGGCCAACGTCCTGACTTTC	CASSPFGTGTGANVLTF
NA	TRBV7-9	TRBJ2-3	NA	TGTGCCAGCCACAGGGCAGATACGCAGTATTTT	CASHRADTQYF
NA	TRBV6-5	TRBJ2-7	NA	TGTGCCAGCAGTTCCTCCAGGGGCTTGGGGAAGCAGTACTTC	CASSSSRGLGKQYF
NA	TRBV29-1	TRBJ1-1	few	TGCAGCGTTGAGGGGGTTGTGGACACTGAAGCTTTCTTT	CSVEGVVDTEAFF
TRBD1	TRBV9	TRBJ2-5	NA	TGTGCCAGCAGCGTAGCTGACAGGGGCCGAAACCAAGAGACCCAGTACTTC	CASSVADRGRNQETQYF
NA	TRBV25-1	TRBJ1-5	many	TGTGCCAGCAGTCTGCTTGGGGCCAATCAGCCCCAGCATTTT	CASSLLGANQPQHF
NA	TRBV2	TRBJ2-2	NA	TGTGCCAGCAGTGAAATGGGACACCTAAACACCGGGGAGCTGTTTTTT	CASSEMGHLNTGELFF
NA	TRBV12-3/TRBV12-4	TRBJ2-1	many	TGTGCCAGCATTATGACTTCCTACAATGAGCAGTTCTTC	CASIMTSYNEQFF
TRBD2	TRBV20-1	TRBJ2-7	NA	TGCAGTGCTAGACACCCGGGGGGGCGCCCGGGCGCTACTTTTTACGAGCAGTACTTC	CSARHPGGRPGATFYEQYF
TRBD2	TRBV3-1	TRBJ2-5	NA	TGTGCCAGCAGCCAAGTCCTAGCGGGAGGCCAAGAGACCCAGTACTTC	CASSQVLAGGQETQYF
NA	TRBV6-2/TRBV6-3	TRBJ2-7	few	TGTGCCAGCAGTTACTCGAAGGGATTTGGAGAGCAGTACTTC	CASSYSKGFGEQYF
TRBD1	TRBV12-3/TRBV12-4	TRBJ2-3	few	TGTGCCAGCAGTCTACGGGGGACAGGGTCAGATACGCAGTATTTT	CASSLRGTGSDTQYF
TRBD2	TRBV12-3/TRBV12-4	TRBJ2-2	NA	TGTGCCAGCAGCCCAACCGGACTAGCGGGGGGGACGAACACCGGGGAGCTGTTTTTT	CASSPTGLAGGTNTGELFF
TRBD1	TRBV12-3/TRBV12-4	TRBJ2-7	NA	TGTGCCAGCAACCGGAGAGGGGGCCCCTACGAGCAGTACTTC	CASNRRGGPYEQYF
NA	TRBV24-1	TRBJ2-3	NA	TGTGCCACCAGTAGTCGGGACCGAAGCACAGATACGCAGTATTTT	CATSSRDRSTDTQYF
TRBD1	TRBV11-2	TRBJ1-1	NA	TGTGCCAGCAGCTTTCAGGGGGATACTGAAGCTTTCTTT	CASSFQGDTEAFF
NA	TRBV29-1	TRBJ1-2	NA	TGCAGCGTTGAAGGCAGGGCCCCTAACTATGGCTACACCTTC	CSVEGRAPNYGYTF
TRBD2	TRBV18	TRBJ2-3	many	TGTGCCAGCTCACCACGTGAGACTAGCGGGAGGCCCACAGATACGCAGTATTTT	CASSPRETSGRPTDTQYF
NA	TRBV6-5	TRBJ1-1	NA	TGTGCCAGCAGTACTACAAAGGCAGCTCACATGAACACTGAAGCTTTCTTT	CASSTTKAAHMNTEAFF
NA	TRBV20-1	TRBJ2-1	few	TGCAGTGCTAGGGGACATGGACTTCCCCAGTTCTTC	CSARGHGLPQFF
NA	TRBV7-9	TRBJ1-1	few	TGTGCCAGCAGCTTAAACTTAGGCAGGTCGAACACTGAAGCTTTCTTT	CASSLNLGRSNTEAFF
NA	TRBV29-1	TRBJ2-7	NA	TGCAGCGCCAAGGGCGCCATCTCCTACGAGCAGTACTTC	CSAKGAISYEQYF
NA	TRBV5-1	TRBJ1-5	few	TGCGCCAGCAGCCCCGGACAACGGGGGCAGCCCCAGCATTTT	CASSPGQRGQPQHF
NA	TRBV9	TRBJ2-2	many	TGTGCCAGCAGCGTAGCTACCCGCAGGGCGGGGACCGGGGAGCTGTTTTTT	CASSVATRRAGTGELFF
TRBD2	TRBV4-3	TRBJ2-2	NA	TGCGCCAGCAGCCAAGAACTAGCGGGAGATACCCTCACCGGGGAGCTGTTTTTT	CASSQELAGDTLTGELFF
NA	TRBV20-1	TRBJ2-1	NA	TGCAGTGCTAGAGTTCCGGACTACTTTCCCTACAATGAGCAGTTCTTC	CSARVPDYFPYNEQFF
NA	TRBV12-3/TRBV12-4	TRBJ2-5	NA	TGTGCCAGCAGTTTATCGGTTTTGGAGACCCAGTACTTC	CASSLSVLETQYF
TRBD2	TRBV28	TRBJ2-1	NA	TGTGCCAGCAGTTCCTCTAGCGGTGAGCAGTTCTTC	CASSSSSGEQFF
NA	TRBV11-2	TRBJ2-1	few	TGTGCCAGCAGCTTTTCCGGAGACGAGCAGTTCTTC	CASSFSGDEQFF
NA	TRBV10-3	TRBJ2-1	few	TGTGCCATCAGTGAGTCGACCGGAGTTAATGAGCAGTTCTTC	CAISESTGVNEQFF
NA	TRBV5-4	TRBJ2-6	NA	TGTGCCAGCAGCTTGGATTCGGGCTCTGGGGCCAACGTCCTGACTTTC	CASSLDSGSGANVLTF
NA	TRBV27	TRBJ2-3	NA	TGTGCCAGCAGTTTATCGGCGGGAAACACAGATACGCAGTATTTT	CASSLSAGNTDTQYF
NA	TRBV2	TRBJ2-7	few	TGTGCCAGCAGTGGACAGGCCTCCTACGAGCAGTACTTC	CASSGQASYEQYF
TRBD1	TRBV20-1	TRBJ1-1	many	TGCAGGGACAGGGAGTTCGGTTTCTTT	CRDREFGFF
NA	TRBV6-1	TRBJ1-2	few	TGTGCCAGCAGTGACAGGGGCCAATATGGCTACACCTTC	CASSDRGQYGYTF
NA	TRBV5-1	TRBJ2-3	NA	TGCGCCAGCAGCTTGGTGAAGGATACGCAGTATTTT	CASSLVKDTQYF
NA	TRBV5-1	TRBJ1-2	NA	TGCGCCAGCAGCTTAGTGCGGGGTTCTGGCTACACCTTC	CASSLVRGSGYTF
NA	TRBV7-9	TRBJ2-5	few	TGTGCCAGCAGCTTATATACAGGGGAGGAAGAGACCCAGTACTTC	CASSLYTGEEETQYF
TRBD1	TRBV12-3/TRBV12-4	TRBJ2-7	few	TGTGCCAGCAGTTTAGACAGGGGGCTAGGTCCCTACGAGCAGTACTTC	CASSLDRGLGPYEQYF
NA	TRBV20-1	TRBJ2-1	few	TGCAGTCCCCTGGACTGGGATTACAATGAGCAGTTCTTC	CSPLDWDYNEQFF
NA	TRBV7-9	TRBJ2-7	few	TGTGCCAGCAGCTCACGCCGCGGAGAGCAGTACTTC	CASSSRRGEQYF
NA	TRBV12-3/TRBV12-4	TRBJ1-5	NA	TGTGCCAGCAGTACCCGGTCAGGACAGCCCCAGCATTTT	CASSTRSGQPQHF
NA	TRBV12-3/TRBV12-4	TRBJ1-1	NA	TGTGCCAGCAGTTTAGCCGGGCCCTCCTTCACTGAAGCTTTCTTT	CASSLAGPSFTEAFF
TRBD1	TRBV5-1	TRBJ1-1	NA	TGCGCCAGCAGCGCCCGCGGGACAGCCTACATGAACACTGAAGCTTTCTTT	CASSARGTAYMNTEAFF
NA	TRBV2	TRBJ2-3	NA	TGTGCCAGCAGGCGAACAGGGAACACAGATACGCAGTATTTT	CASRRTGNTDTQYF
TRBD2	TRBV6-1	TRBJ2-5	NA	TGTGCCAGCAGTAAGTGGGACTACCACCAAGAGACCCAGTACTTC	CASSKWDYHQETQYF
NA	TRBV3-1	TRBJ2-3	few	TGTGCCAGCAGCCAAGATATGGTTTCCCCAGATACGCAGTATTTT	CASSQDMVSPDTQYF